This TCR beta chain was sequenced during a study of T cell changes during pregnancy in multiple sclerosis. Trimming took 6 bases from V and 5 from J; bases not matched to a gene: 10. The CDR3 sequence is 15 residues long. CDR1 and CDR2 (germline): MNHNS, SASEGT. Here immunoSEQ multiplex PCR was the method, and the copy in TCRdb shows in-frame clones only, minus some. The table has some 64,000 clones, 92% seen once; the top ten hold around 2.5%. The receptor comes from a female donor with multiple sclerosis, enrolled in a pregnancy study. Source: peripheral blood, taken in the first trimester of pregnancy. V gene TRBV6-1 combines with J gene TRBJ2-7; 10 bases are shared with TRBD2. CDR3 sequence reads: CASRPTSSGRDEQYF. For the CDR3, the DNA is TGTGCCAGCAGGCCGACGTCTAGCGGGAGAGACGAGCAGTACTTC.